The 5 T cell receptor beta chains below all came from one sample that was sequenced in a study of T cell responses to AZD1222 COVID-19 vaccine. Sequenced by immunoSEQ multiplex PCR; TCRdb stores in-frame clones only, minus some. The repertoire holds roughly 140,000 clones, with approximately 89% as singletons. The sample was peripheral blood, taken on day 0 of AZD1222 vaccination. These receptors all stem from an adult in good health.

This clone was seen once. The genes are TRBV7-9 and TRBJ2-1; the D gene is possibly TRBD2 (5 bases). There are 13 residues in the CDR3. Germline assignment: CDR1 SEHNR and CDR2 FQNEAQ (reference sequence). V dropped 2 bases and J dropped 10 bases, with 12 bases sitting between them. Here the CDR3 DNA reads TGTGCCAGCAGCTTACGGGAAATGGGGGAGCAGTTCTTC. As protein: CASSLREMGEQFF. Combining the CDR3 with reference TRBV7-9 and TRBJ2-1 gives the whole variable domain DTGVSQNPRHKITKRGQNVTFRCDPISEHNRLYWYRQTLGQGPEFLTYFQNEAQLEKSRLLSDRFSAERPKGSFSTLEIQRTEQGDSAMYLCASSLREMGEQFFGPGTRLTVL.

In DNA form, the CDR3 reads TGTGCCAGCAGCTTAATCTCGGGTACCCAGCCCCAGCATTTT. Its protein is CASSLISGTQPQHF. The gene calls are TRBV7-9 and TRBJ1-5; D ambiguous. The CDR3 runs 14 residues. Germline CDR1 reads SEHNR; CDR2 reads FQNEAQ (reference sequence). The V end lost 2 bases, the J end lost 7 bases, and 12 bases lay between the germline ends.

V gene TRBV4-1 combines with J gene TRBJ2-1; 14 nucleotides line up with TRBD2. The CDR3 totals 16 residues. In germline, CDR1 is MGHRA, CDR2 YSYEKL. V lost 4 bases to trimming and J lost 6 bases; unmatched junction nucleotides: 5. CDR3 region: CASSPSGLAGGNEQFF. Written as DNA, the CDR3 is TGCGCCAGCAGCCCCTCCGGACTAGCGGGGGGCAATGAGCAGTTCTTC.

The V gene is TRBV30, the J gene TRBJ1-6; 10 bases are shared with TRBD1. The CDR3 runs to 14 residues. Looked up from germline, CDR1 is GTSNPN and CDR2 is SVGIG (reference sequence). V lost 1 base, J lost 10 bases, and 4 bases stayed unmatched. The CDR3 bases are TGTGCCTGGAGTGGGGGACAGGGGAGGTCACCCCTCCACTTT. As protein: CAWSGGQGRSPLHF.

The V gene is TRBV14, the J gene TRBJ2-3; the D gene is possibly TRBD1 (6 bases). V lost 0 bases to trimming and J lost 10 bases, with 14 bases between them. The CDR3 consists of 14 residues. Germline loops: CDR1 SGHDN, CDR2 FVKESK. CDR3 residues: CASSQESGQGAQYF. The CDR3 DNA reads TGTGCCAGCAGCCAAGAATCGGGACAAGGAGCGCAGTATTTT.